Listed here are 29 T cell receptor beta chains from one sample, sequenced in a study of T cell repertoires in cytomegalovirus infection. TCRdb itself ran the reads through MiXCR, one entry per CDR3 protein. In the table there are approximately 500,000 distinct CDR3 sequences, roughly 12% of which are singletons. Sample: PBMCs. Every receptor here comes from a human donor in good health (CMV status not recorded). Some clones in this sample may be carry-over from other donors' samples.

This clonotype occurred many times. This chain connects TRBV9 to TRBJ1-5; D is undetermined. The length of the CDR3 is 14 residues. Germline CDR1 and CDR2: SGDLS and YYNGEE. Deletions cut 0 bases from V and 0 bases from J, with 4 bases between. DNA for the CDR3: TGTGCCAGCAGCGTAGACGTTAGCAATCAGCCCCAGCATTTT. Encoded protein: CASSVDVSNQPQHF. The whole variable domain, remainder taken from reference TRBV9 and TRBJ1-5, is DSGVTQTPKHLITATGQRVTLRCSPRSGDLSVYWYQQSLDQGLQFLIQYYNGEERAKGNILERFSAQQFPDLHSELNLSSLELGDSALYFCASSVDVSNQPQHFGDGTRLSIL.

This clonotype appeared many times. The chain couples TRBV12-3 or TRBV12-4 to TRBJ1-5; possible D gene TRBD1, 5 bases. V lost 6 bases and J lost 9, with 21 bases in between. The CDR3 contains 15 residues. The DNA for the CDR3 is TGTGCCAGCAGCCCGGGGCACCCGGTATCAGGGCCCCAGCATTTT. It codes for CASSPGHPVSGPQHF.

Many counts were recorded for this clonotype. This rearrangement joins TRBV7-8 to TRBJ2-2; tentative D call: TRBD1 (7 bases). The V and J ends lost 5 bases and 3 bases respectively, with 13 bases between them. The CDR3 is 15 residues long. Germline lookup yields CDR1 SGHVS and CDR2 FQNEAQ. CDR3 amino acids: CASSPEGQYTGELFF. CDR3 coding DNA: TGTGCCAGCAGCCCGGAGGGACAGTACACCGGGGAGCTGTTTTTT.

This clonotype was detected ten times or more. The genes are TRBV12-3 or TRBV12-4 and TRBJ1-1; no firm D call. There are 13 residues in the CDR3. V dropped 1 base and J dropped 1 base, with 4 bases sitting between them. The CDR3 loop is CASSLGKNTEAFF. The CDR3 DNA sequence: TGTGCCAGCAGTTTAGGGAAGAACACTGAAGCTTTCTTT.

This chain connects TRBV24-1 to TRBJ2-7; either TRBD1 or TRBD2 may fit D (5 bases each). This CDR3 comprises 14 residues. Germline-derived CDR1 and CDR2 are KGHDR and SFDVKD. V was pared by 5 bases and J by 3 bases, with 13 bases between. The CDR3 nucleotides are TGTGCCACCAGTGGACCGGGACCTATCTACGAGCAGTACTTC. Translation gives CATSGPGPIYEQYF.

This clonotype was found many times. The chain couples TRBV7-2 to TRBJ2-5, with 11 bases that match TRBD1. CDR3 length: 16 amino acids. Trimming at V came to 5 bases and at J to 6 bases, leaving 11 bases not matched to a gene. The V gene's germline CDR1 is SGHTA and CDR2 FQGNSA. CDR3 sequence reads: CASSLDGTGGAQTQYF. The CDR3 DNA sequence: TGTGCCAGCAGCCTAGATGGGACAGGGGGAGCGCAGACCCAGTACTTC. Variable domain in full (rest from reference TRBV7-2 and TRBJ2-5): GAGVSQSPSNKVTEKGKDVELRCDPISGHTALYWYRQSLGQGLEFLIYFQGNSAPDKSGLPSDRFSAERTGGSVSTLTIQRTQQEDSAVYLCASSLDGTGGAQTQYFGPGTRLLVL.

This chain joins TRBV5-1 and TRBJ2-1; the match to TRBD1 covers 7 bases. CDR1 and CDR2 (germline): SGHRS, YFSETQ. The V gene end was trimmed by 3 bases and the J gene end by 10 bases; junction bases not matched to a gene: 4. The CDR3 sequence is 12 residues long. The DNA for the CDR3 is TGCGCCAGCAGCTCGGTCAGGGGGGAGCAGTTCTTC. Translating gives CASSSVRGEQFF.

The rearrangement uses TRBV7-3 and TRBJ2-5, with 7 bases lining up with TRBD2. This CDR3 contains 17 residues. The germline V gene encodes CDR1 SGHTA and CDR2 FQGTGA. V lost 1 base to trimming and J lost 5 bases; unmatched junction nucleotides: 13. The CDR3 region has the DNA TGTGCCAGCAGCTTAAGTGGCAGCGGGGATTTGGGTGAGACCCAGTACTTC. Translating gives CASSLSGSGDLGETQYF.

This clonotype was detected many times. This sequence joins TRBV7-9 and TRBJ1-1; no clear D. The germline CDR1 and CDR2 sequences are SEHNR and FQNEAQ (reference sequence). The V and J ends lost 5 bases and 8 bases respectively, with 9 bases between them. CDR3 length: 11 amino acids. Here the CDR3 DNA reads TGTGCCAGCAGCAACGGGCGAGAAGCTTTCTTT. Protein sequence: CASSNGREAFF.

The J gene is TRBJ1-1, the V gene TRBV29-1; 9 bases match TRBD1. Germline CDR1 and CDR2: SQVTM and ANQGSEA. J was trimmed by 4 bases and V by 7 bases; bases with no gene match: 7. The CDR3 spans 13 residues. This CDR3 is CSGTGQGITEAFF. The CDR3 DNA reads TGCAGCGGAACGGGACAGGGAATCACTGAAGCTTTCTTT. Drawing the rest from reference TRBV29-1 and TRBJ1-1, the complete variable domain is SAVISQKPSRDICQRGTSLTIQCQVDSQVTMMFWYRQQPGQSLTLIATANQGSEATYESGFVIDKFPISRPNLTFSTLTVSNMSPEDSSIYLCSGTGQGITEAFFGQGTRLTVV.

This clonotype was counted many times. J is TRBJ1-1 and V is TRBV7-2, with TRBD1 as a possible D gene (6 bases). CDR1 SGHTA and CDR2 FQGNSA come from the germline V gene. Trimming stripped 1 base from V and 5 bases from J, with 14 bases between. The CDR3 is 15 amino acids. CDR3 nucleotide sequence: TGTGCCAGCAGCTTAGTGGGAGGAGGGGGGACTGAAGCTTTCTTT. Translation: CASSLVGGGGTEAFF.

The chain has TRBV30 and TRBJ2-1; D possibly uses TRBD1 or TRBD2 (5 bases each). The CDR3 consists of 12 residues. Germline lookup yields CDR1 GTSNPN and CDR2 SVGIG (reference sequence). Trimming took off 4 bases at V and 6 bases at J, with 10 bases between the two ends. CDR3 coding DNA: TGTGCCTGGAATCGAGGGGCCAATGAGCAGTTCTTC. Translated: CAWNRGANEQFF.

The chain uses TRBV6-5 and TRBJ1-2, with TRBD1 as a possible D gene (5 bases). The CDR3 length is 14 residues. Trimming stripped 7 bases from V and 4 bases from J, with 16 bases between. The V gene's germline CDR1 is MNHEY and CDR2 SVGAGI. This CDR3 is CASKDRDRRYGYTF. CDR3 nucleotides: TGTGCCAGCAAGGATCGGGACCGCCGCTATGGCTACACCTTC.

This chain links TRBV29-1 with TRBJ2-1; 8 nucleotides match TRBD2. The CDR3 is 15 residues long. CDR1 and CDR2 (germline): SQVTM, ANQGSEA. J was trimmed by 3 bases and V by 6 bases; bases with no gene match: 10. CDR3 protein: CSVPYGTRNYNEQFF. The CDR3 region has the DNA TGCAGCGTCCCCTATGGGACTAGGAACTACAATGAGCAGTTCTTC.

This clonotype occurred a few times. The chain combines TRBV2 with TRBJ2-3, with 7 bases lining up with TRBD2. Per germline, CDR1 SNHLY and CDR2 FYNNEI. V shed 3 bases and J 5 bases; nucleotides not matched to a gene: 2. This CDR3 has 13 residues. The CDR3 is CASSDQRGDTQYF. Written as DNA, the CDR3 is TGTGCCAGCAGTGACCAGCGGGGAGATACGCAGTATTTT.

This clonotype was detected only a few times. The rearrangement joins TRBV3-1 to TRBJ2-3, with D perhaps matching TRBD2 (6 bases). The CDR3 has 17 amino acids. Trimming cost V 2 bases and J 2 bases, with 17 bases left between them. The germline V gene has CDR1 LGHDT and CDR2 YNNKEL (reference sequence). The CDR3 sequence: CASSQSLSSGNTDTQYF. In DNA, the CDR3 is TGTGCCAGCAGCCAATCTCTGAGTAGCGGAAACACAGATACGCAGTATTTT.

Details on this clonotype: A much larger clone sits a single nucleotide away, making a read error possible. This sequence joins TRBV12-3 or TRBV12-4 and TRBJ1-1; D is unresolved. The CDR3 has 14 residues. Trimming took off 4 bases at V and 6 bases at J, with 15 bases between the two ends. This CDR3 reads CASSSMGIYSEAFF. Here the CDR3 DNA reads TGTGCCAGCAGTTCGATGGGGATCTACTCTGAAGCTTTCTTT.

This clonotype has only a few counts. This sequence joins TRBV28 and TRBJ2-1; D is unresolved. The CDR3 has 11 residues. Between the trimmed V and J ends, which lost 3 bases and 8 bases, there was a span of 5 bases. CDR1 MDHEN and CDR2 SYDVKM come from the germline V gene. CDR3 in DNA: TGTGCCAGCAGTTTGCTATATGAGCAGTTCTTC. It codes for CASSLLYEQFF.

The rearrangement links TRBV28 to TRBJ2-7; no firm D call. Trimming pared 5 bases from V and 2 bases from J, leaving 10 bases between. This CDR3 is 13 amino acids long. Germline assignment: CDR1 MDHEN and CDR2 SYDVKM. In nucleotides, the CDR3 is TGTGCCAGCAGTAAAGGTGGTACCTACGAGCAGTACTTC. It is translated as CASSKGGTYEQYF.

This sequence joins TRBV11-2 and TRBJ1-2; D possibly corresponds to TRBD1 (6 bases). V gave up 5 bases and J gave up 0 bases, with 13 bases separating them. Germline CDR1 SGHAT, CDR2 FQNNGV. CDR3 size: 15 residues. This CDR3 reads CASSELRGANYGYTF. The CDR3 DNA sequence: TGTGCCAGCAGCGAACTCAGGGGAGCTAACTATGGCTACACCTTC. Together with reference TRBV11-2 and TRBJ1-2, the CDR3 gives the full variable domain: EAGVAQSPRYKIIEKRQSVAFWCNPISGHATLYWYQQILGQGPKLLIQFQNNGVVDDSQLPKDRFSAERLKGVDSTLKIQPAKLEDSAVYLCASSELRGANYGYTFGSGTRLTVV.

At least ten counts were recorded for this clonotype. The DNA of the CDR3 is TGTGCCATCAGTGAGTCTATTCAGGGGGGTCAGCCCCAGCATTTT. It encodes CAISESIQGGQPQHF. The V and J genes are TRBV10-3 and TRBJ1-5; 7 bases line up with TRBD1. V trimming: 0 bases; J trimming: 6 bases; junction bases outside the gene matches: 5. CDR1 ENHRY and CDR2 SYGVKD come from the germline V gene. The CDR3 length is 15 residues.

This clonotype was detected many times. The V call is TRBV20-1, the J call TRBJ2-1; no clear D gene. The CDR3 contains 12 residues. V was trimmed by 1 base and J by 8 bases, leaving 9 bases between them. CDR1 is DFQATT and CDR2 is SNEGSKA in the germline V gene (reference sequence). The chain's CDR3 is CSARGSAYEQFF. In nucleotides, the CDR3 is TGCAGTGCTAGAGGTTCGGCCTATGAGCAGTTCTTC.

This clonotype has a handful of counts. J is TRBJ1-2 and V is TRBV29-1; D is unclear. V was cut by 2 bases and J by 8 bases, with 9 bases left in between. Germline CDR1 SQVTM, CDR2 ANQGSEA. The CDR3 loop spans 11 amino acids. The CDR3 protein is CSVEPRSGYTF. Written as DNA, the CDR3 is TGCAGCGTTGAACCCAGGTCCGGCTACACCTTC.

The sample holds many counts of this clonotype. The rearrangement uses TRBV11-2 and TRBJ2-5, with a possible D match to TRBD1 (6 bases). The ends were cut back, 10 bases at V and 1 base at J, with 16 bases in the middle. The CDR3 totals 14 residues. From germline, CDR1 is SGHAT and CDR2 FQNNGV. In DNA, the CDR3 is TGTGCCACCAATATAGGGGGAATCCAAGAGACCCAGTACTTC. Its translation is CATNIGGIQETQYF.

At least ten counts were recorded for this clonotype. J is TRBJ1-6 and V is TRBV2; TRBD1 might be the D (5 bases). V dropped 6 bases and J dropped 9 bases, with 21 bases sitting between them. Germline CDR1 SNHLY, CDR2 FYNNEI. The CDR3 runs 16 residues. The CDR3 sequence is CASSPGYRQPSSPLHF. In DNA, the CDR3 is TGTGCCAGCAGCCCAGGTTACCGACAGCCCAGTTCACCCCTCCACTTT.

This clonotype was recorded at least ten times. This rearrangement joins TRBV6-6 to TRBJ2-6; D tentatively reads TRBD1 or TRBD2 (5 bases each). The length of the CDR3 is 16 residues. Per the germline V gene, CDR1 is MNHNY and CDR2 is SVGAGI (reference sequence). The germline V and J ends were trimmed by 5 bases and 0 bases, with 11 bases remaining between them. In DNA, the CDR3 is TGTGCCAGCAGTGCTGGGACGTTCTCTGGGGCCAACGTCCTGACTTTC. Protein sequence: CASSAGTFSGANVLTF.

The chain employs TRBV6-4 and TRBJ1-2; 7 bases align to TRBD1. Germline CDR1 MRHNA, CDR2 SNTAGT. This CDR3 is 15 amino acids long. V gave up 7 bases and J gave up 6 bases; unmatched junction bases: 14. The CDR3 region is CASKERDSLPNGYTF. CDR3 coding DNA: TGTGCCAGCAAGGAAAGGGACAGCCTCCCCAATGGCTACACCTTC.

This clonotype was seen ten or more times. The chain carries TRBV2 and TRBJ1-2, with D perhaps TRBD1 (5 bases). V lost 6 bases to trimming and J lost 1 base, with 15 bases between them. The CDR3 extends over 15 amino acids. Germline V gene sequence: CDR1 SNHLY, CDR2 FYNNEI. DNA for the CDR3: TGTGCCAGCAGGGCCGGGACTCTTAATAACTATGGCTACACCTTC. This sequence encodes CASRAGTLNNYGYTF.

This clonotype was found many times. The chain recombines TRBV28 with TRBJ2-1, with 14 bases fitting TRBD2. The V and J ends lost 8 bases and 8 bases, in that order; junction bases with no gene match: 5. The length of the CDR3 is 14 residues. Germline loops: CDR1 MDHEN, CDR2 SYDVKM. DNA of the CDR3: TGTGCCAGCCAAAGGACTAGCGGGAGGCATGAGCAGTTCTTC. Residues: CASQRTSGRHEQFF.